This TCR beta chain was sequenced for a study of T cell responses to AZD1222 COVID-19 vaccine (dated by TCRdb to 2020 to 2023). Notes on the research overall: AZD1222 recipients given second doses at about 4 weeks or at about 12 weeks were pooled, since spike-specific TCR depth and breadth were not found to differ between the two schedules. Trial participants were enrolled by age into 18-55, 56-69 and 70-plus year subgroups, with roughly 160, 29 and 62 TCR-sequenced participants respectively. A total of just over 230 trial participants underwent TCR sequencing, of whom around 200 received two doses of AZD1222 and around 26 received two doses of the MenACWY control vaccine. On the study overall, not on this receptor specifically: Epitopes outside the regions mutated in the B.1.351 and B.1.1.7 variants were reportedly recognized by nearly half of the unique spike-specific TCRs. Most participants were white British and females outnumbered males, and the authors suggested that clonal diversity may have been underestimated. Only 5 to 7 AZD1222 recipients were SARS-CoV-2 seropositive at baseline, limiting conclusions about previously exposed vaccinees. Because no samples from the day 14 peak response were available, repertoires could be characterized only after the peak T cell response. CD4 TCRs associated with the vaccine covered the entire spike protein, and the dominant responses were in regions 160-218 and 743-854. The 56-69-year group was small, and its depth increase did not reach significance, likely because of low power. A significant rise in spike-specific TCR breadth and depth was observed after two AZD1222 doses relative to day 0 and relative to MenACWY recipients.

The CDR3 regions of human TCRbeta chains were analyzed by immunosequencing. The authors processed their data as follows. Repertoire TCRs were checked for matches against a reference library of SARS-CoV-2-specific TCRs that had been generated using the MIRA antigen-specificity platform. Breadth was defined as the fraction of unique TCRs that were SARS-CoV-2-associated. Depth was defined as the fraction of total T cells that were SARS-CoV-2-associated. Using the MIRA data, each spike-specific TCR was assigned both to the spike region to which the TCR was reactive and to a CD4 or CD8 class. Log10-transformed breadth and depth values were compared by one-way ANOVA with Sidak's multiple comparisons tests. TCRdb mirrors the immuneACCESS table, restricted to in-frame sequences. Some clones are absent from its copies; in checked studies, under half trace to an unresolved V gene, and the reason for the others is unknown. V, J and clone size reflect that table, while D and trimming were determined from the DNA. Present in this sample are 35,000 to 55,000 clones, 83% of which were seen just once. The top ten clones comprise over 40% of the sample.

V is clipped by 2 bases and J by 3 bases, and the sequence between their germline boundaries is 7 bases long. CDR1 GTSNPN and CDR2 SVGIG were looked up in the germline V gene (reference sequence). The CDR3 sequence holds 13 residues, the cysteine and phenylalanine included. Only the CDR3 DNA is retained, 39 bases long and in frame from the first base. This sample's time point label indicates: baseline before first vaccination. Vaccinee samples were obtained from the UK trials COV001 and COV002, which included a single-blind randomized controlled phase 2/3 trial of AZD1222 (ChAdOx1 nCoV-19) in healthy adults. Trial participant PBMC samples were collected at day 0 and day 28 after the second dose for TCRbeta chain sequencing. Turning to this clone: Its antigen remains unidentified. Base quality data are lacking; no much larger clone is found one base away.

The receptor was isolated from an adult in good health. Sequenced here: peripheral blood, sampled on day 0 of AZD1222 vaccination. Recombination joined TRBV30 with TRBJ2-2, and the D gene may be TRBD1, 5 bases matching. In nucleotides, the sequence is TGTGCCTGGAGTTGGGGCCACACCGGGGAGCTGTTTTTT. The encoded protein is CAWSWGHTGELFF.